The 15 T cell receptor beta chains presented below share a single source sample, sequenced in a study of cytomegalovirus exposure and HLA in healthy donors. Vbeta (60) and Jbeta (13) primers were used in the PCR. Some clones are missing from TCRdb's copy, which holds only in-frame ones; the method was immunoSEQ multiplex PCR. The sample carries about 160,000 clones, roughly 77% recorded once. Sample: PBMCs. All receptors derive from a man aged 25 to 40 in good health and CMV-seropositive.

V and J are TRBV25-1 and TRBJ2-7; no firm D call. The length of the CDR3 is 14 residues. V was shortened by 2 bases and J by 3 bases, with 11 bases between the two germline ends. The germline V gene has CDR1 MGHDK and CDR2 SYGVNS. The CDR3 DNA sequence: TGTGCCAGCAGTGAAGTGGTTAGTGTCTACGAGCAGTACTTC. Translating gives CASSEVVSVYEQYF.

In its sample, this clone was seen once. The chain links TRBV5-4 to TRBJ2-2; D perhaps matches TRBD2 (6 bases). Germline V gene sequence: CDR1 SGHNT, CDR2 YYREEE (reference sequence). CDR3 length equals 15 residues. V was cut by 4 bases and J by 5 bases, with 15 bases left in between. The chain's CDR3 is CASSPGLPGTGELFF. CDR3 DNA: TGTGCCAGCAGCCCGGGACTCCCGGGTACCGGGGAGCTGTTTTTT.

DNA of the CDR3: TGCGCCAGCAGCCAAGGAACAGATGAGTATTCACCCCTCCACTTT. Protein product: CASSQGTDEYSPLHF. The chain uses TRBV4-1 and TRBJ1-6; D gene unclear. The CDR3 spans 15 residues. Germline-derived CDR1 and CDR2 are MGHRA and YSYEKL. V was cut by 1 base and J by 8 bases, with 12 bases left in between.

This clone was seen more than once but under ten times. The chain uses TRBV11-2 and TRBJ2-7; D is ambiguous. V was clipped by 5 bases and J by 4 bases, with 6 bases between them. The CDR3 totals 11 residues. The germline gives CDR1 SGHAT, CDR2 FQNNGV. CDR3 region: CASSISYEQYF. The CDR3 nucleotides read TGTGCCAGCAGCATATCGTACGAGCAGTACTTC.

The chain has TRBV9 and TRBJ1-4; D is unresolved. CDR1 is SGDLS and CDR2 is YYNGEE in the germline V gene. V was pared by 3 bases and J by 0 bases, with 15 bases between. This CDR3 region has 17 residues. DNA for the CDR3: TGTGCCAGCAGCGACCGCCCGATACAAGCAACTAATGAAAAACTGTTTTTT. Translation: CASSDRPIQATNEKLFF.

The rearrangement uses TRBV7-9 and TRBJ1-2, with D possibly TRBD1 on 6 matching bases. The CDR3 loop spans 14 amino acids. From germline, CDR1 is SEHNR and CDR2 FQNEAQ (reference sequence). The ends were cut back, 1 base at V and 6 bases at J, with 12 bases in the middle. The CDR3 DNA is TGTGCCAGCAGCTTAGAGCACAGGGTGAATGGCTACACCTTC. It translates to CASSLEHRVNGYTF.

V usage is TRBV4-3 and J usage is TRBJ2-7; 7 bases align to TRBD1. The CDR3 length is 14 residues. In germline, CDR1 is LGHNA, CDR2 YSLEER. Trimming removed 0 bases from V and 6 bases from J; junction bases left unmatched: 5. The DNA for the CDR3 is TGCGCCAGCAGCCAAGATGTCCAGGGGGTCGAGCAGTACTTC. Protein sequence: CASSQDVQGVEQYF.

This chain connects TRBV6-5 to TRBJ2-3, with unresolved D. The V end lost 2 bases, the J end lost 4 bases, and 13 bases lay between the germline ends. The V gene's germline CDR1 is MNHEY and CDR2 SVGAGI. The CDR3 loop spans 15 amino acids. The CDR3 sequence is CASSYALAGADTQYF. For the CDR3, the DNA is TGTGCCAGCAGTTACGCCCTCGCAGGCGCAGATACGCAGTATTTT.

The genes are TRBV6-5 and TRBJ2-3, with D tentatively TRBD1 (6 bases). The germline gives CDR1 MNHEY, CDR2 SVGAGI. The CDR3 sequence is 15 residues long. V shed 4 bases and J shed 1 base, with 12 bases lying between them. This CDR3 reads CASSFQGMGTDTQYF. The CDR3 DNA follows: TGTGCCAGCAGTTTCCAGGGGATGGGCACAGATACGCAGTATTTT.

The chain is built from TRBV11-2 and TRBJ2-6, with 7 bases aligning to TRBD1. The CDR3 consists of 16 residues. V lost 4 bases, J lost 0 bases, and 3 bases stayed unmatched. Germline CDR1 is SGHAT and CDR2 is FQNNGV. This CDR3 is CASSWDRISGANVLTF. For the CDR3, the DNA is TGTGCCAGCAGCTGGGACAGAATCTCTGGGGCCAACGTCCTGACTTTC.

The V and J genes are TRBV28 and TRBJ2-4, with 7 bases matching TRBD1. The germline CDR1 and CDR2 sequences are MDHEN and SYDVKM. V shed 7 bases, J shed 2 bases, and the junction held 8 bases outside the gene matches. This CDR3 spans 15 amino acids. CDR3 coding DNA: TGTGCCAGCAACCCGGGACAGTGGACCAAAAACATTCAGTACTTC. Translation gives CASNPGQWTKNIQYF.

The rearrangement uses TRBV5-1 and TRBJ2-7, with 7 bases lining up with TRBD1. The CDR3 has 13 amino acids. Germline V gives CDR1 SGHRS, CDR2 YFSETQ. J was trimmed by 2 bases and V by 4 bases; bases with no gene match: 3. The CDR3 DNA is TGCGCCAGCAGCGTGGACAGGACCTACGAGCAGTACTTC. It encodes CASSVDRTYEQYF. Together with reference TRBV5-1 and TRBJ2-7, the CDR3 gives the full variable domain: KAGVTQTPRYLIKTRGQQVTLSCSPISGHRSVSWYQQTPGQGLQFLFEYFSETQRNKGNFPGRFSGRQFSNSRSEMNVSTLELGDSALYLCASSVDRTYEQYFGPGTRLTVT.

The CDR3 DNA follows: TGTGCCAGCAGTGCAACCAGGGGGGTTAACACCGGGGAGCTGTTTTTT. Translated: CASSATRGVNTGELFF. The chain joins TRBV6-6 to TRBJ2-2, with D maybe TRBD1 (7 bases). The CDR3 spans 16 residues. The V and J ends lost 5 bases and 2 bases respectively, with 15 bases between them. Looked up from germline, CDR1 is MNHNY and CDR2 is SVGAGI (reference sequence).

The chain uses TRBV28 and TRBJ2-5; perhaps TRBD2 as D (6 bases). V lost 3 bases, J lost 1 base, and 9 bases lay in between. CDR1 and CDR2 from the germline V gene are MDHEN and SYDVKM. The CDR3 is made up of 14 amino acids. The CDR3 coding sequence is TGTGCCAGCAGTTTGGCGGGGACCCAAGAGACCCAGTACTTC. It codes for CASSLAGTQETQYF.

This clone appeared once. The chain couples TRBV30 to TRBJ2-3; 11 bases fit TRBD2. The CDR3 has 15 amino acids. Looked up from germline, CDR1 is GTSNPN and CDR2 is SVGIG (reference sequence). V was clipped by 4 bases and J by 3 bases; unmatched bases: 6. In DNA form, the CDR3 reads TGTGCCTGGAATAGCGGGGGGGCCGGGACAGATACGCAGTATTTT. Its translation is CAWNSGGAGTDTQYF. The variable domain in full, with the rest retrieved from reference TRBV30 and TRBJ2-3, is SQTIHQWPATLVQPVGSPLSLECTVEGTSNPNLYWYRQAAGRGLQLLFYSVGIGQISSEVPQNLSASRPQDRQFILSSKKLLLSDSGFYLCAWNSGGAGTDTQYFGPGTRLTVL.